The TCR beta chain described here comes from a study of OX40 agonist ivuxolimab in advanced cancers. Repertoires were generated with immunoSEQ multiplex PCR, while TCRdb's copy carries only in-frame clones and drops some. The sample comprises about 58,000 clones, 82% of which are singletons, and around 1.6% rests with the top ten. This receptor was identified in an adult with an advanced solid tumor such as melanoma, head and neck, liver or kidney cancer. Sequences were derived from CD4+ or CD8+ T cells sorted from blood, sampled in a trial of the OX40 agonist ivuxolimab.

The CDR3 nucleotides are TGCGCCAGCAGCCAAGAATGGGCAGCATACTATGGCTACACCTTC. This translates into CASSQEWAAYYGYTF. V and J are TRBV4-3 and TRBJ1-2; no definite D call. The CDR3 loop spans 15 amino acids. Trimming cost V 0 bases and J 3 bases, with 11 bases left between them. Germline CDR1 is LGHNA and CDR2 is YSLEER.